Below are 14 T cell receptor beta chains sequenced from a single sample in a study of blood T cells in healthy people across ages. Using a J-beta primer mix together with a sample-barcoded 5' primer, a second PCR was run for roughly 6 to 12 cycles. TCRdb recomputed calls from the 5' RACE reads with MiXCR, one row per CDR3 protein. The table includes fewer than 1.5 million distinct CDR3 sequences, 42% detected once. Specimen: blood. The receptor source for this set is a woman aged 18-29 years in good health.

The chain combines TRBV7-8 with TRBJ2-1; weak D call: TRBD2 (6 bases). This CDR3 has 15 residues. Trimming left V 3 bases short and J 7 bases short, with 16 bases between. CDR1 and CDR2 from the germline V gene are SGHVS and FQNEAQ. CDR3 nucleotide sequence: TGTGCCAGCAGCTTTTCATTAGCGGCCAGGAATGAGCAGTTCTTC. Amino acids: CASSFSLAARNEQFF. The full variable domain, completed using reference TRBV7-8 and TRBJ2-1, is GAGVSQSPRYKVAKRGQDVALRCDPISGHVSLFWYQQALGQGPEFLTYFQNEAQLDKSGLPSDRFFAERPEGSVSTLKIQRTQQEDSAVYLCASSFSLAARNEQFFGPGTRLTVL.

The rearrangement uses TRBV2 and TRBJ2-5; 8 bases are a match to TRBD1. The end of the DNA fits TRBJ2-4 better, so the J call may be wrong. The CDR3 spans 14 residues. Per germline, CDR1 SNHLY and CDR2 FYNNEI. The CDR3: CASSRVTGVNIQYF. In nucleotides, the CDR3 is TGTGCCAGCAGTCGAGTGACAGGGGTAAACATTCAGTACTTC.

This clonotype was picked up a small number of times. This chain uses TRBV10-3 with TRBJ1-6, with TRBD1 as a possible D gene (6 bases). V lost 4 bases, J lost 5 bases, and 15 bases lay in between. CDR3 length: 16 residues. Germline lookup yields CDR1 ENHRY and CDR2 SYGVKD. Here the CDR3 reads CAISGAGQINNSPLHF. In DNA form, the CDR3 reads TGTGCCATCAGTGGGGCTGGACAGATCAATAATTCACCCCTCCACTTT.

This clonotype has a count of ten or more. The gene calls are TRBV20-1 and TRBJ2-1; tentatively, D is TRBD2 (5 bases). The CDR3 is 15 residues long. CDR1 DFQATT and CDR2 SNEGSKA come from the germline V gene (reference sequence). Trimming pared 0 bases from V and 0 bases from J, leaving 9 bases between. As DNA, the CDR3 is TGCAGTGCTAGAGATCCTAGCACCTCCTACAATGAGCAGTTCTTC. Its protein is CSARDPSTSYNEQFF.

Regarding this clonotype: A much larger clone lies a single base off, so this may be a read error. The chain links TRBV12-3 or TRBV12-4 to TRBJ1-5; TRBD1 matches 7 bases. CDR3 length: 14 amino acids. CDR3 amino acids: CASSPGTDNHPQHF. The DNA for the CDR3 is TGTGCCAGCAGTCCCGGGACAGACAATCACCCCCAGCATTTT.

This clonotype was counted a single time. The chain recombines TRBV11-2 with TRBJ1-1, with D unresolved. This CDR3 comprises 16 residues. In germline, CDR1 is SGHAT, CDR2 FQNNGV. V was clipped by 5 bases and J by 4 bases, with 20 bases between them. The CDR3 DNA sequence: TGTGCCAGCAGCCACCGGAGGGATGGGATAAGCACTGAAGCTTTCTTT. It specifies CASSHRRDGISTEAFF.

This chain joins TRBV6-5 and TRBJ1-2; D perhaps matches TRBD1 (6 bases). This CDR3 is built from 13 residues. The ends were cut back, 6 bases at V and 2 bases at J, with 10 bases in the middle. CDR1 is MNHEY, CDR2 SVGAGI, per germline. The CDR3 loop reads CASRDGQNYGYTF. Written as DNA, the CDR3 is TGTGCCAGCAGAGATGGACAGAACTATGGCTACACCTTC.

Only a few counts were recorded for this clonotype. The rearrangement uses TRBV27 and TRBJ2-1; D remains ambiguous. The V end was cut by 3 bases, the J end by 8 bases, with 17 bases between. Per the germline V gene, CDR1 is MNHEY and CDR2 is SMNVEV (reference sequence). CDR3 size: 15 residues. The DNA of the CDR3 is TGTGCCAGCAGTTTCGGCGCGAGTGGTGGCGATGAGCAGTTCTTC. Protein sequence: CASSFGASGGDEQFF.

This clonotype was seen only a few times. V and J are TRBV5-1 and TRBJ2-5; 9 positions match TRBD2. V shed 0 bases, J shed 5 bases, and the junction held 8 bases outside the gene matches. The CDR3 extends over 16 amino acids. The germline CDR1 and CDR2 sequences are SGHRS and YFSETQ. In nucleotides, the CDR3 is TGCGCCAGCAGCTTGGAAGGTGGGACTAGCAGGGAGACCCAGTACTTC. This codes for CASSLEGGTSRETQYF.

The J gene is TRBJ2-7, the V gene TRBV10-3; D is uncertain. V lost 1 base to trimming and J lost 5 bases, with 6 bases between them. The CDR3 loop spans 12 amino acids. Germline V gene sequence: CDR1 ENHRY, CDR2 SYGVKD. The CDR3 DNA follows: TGTGCCATCAGTGAGTTGTTGGACGAGCAGTACTTC. Translated: CAISELLDEQYF.

The V call is TRBV4-1, the J call TRBJ2-5; D might be TRBD1 or TRBD2, each matching 5 bases. Near its end, the DNA agrees better with TRBJ2-7, so the J call may be wrong. CDR3 size: 14 residues. CDR1 is MGHRA and CDR2 is YSYEKL in the germline V gene. As DNA, the CDR3 is TGCGCCAGCAGCCAATGGGGGAATGCGGGCGAGCAGTACTTC. Translating it yields CASSQWGNAGEQYF.

DNA for the CDR3: TGTGCCATCAGTGAATGGCTGGCAGGGGGCGTTGACGGTTACACCTTC. Protein: CAISEWLAGGVDGYTF. V and J are TRBV10-3 and TRBJ1-2; 8 nucleotides agree with TRBD1. This CDR3 comprises 16 residues. Germline CDR1 is ENHRY and CDR2 is SYGVKD. Trimming took 3 bases from V and 11 from J; bases not matched to a gene: 17.

Only a few counts were recorded for this clonotype. CDR3: CSANGLAEETQYF. As DNA, the CDR3 is TGCAGTGCAAACGGACTAGCGGAAGAGACCCAGTACTTC. The genes are TRBV20-1 and TRBJ2-5, with 10 nucleotides matching TRBD2. This CDR3 has 13 amino acids. Germline CDR1 is DFQATT and CDR2 is SNEGSKA (reference sequence). With V trimmed by 6 bases and J by 3 bases, 4 bases remained unmatched.

The chain has TRBV2 and TRBJ2-1; 10 bases map to TRBD2. The CDR3 has 16 amino acids. Per the germline V gene, CDR1 is SNHLY and CDR2 is FYNNEI. V trimming: 3 bases; J trimming: 9 bases; junction bases outside the gene matches: 11. The CDR3 loop is CASSDSWLAGAGEQFF. The DNA for the CDR3 is TGTGCCAGCAGTGACAGTTGGCTAGCGGGAGCCGGTGAGCAGTTCTTC.